The 15 T cell receptor beta chains in this list originate from one sample, sequenced in a study of blood T cell repertoires in COVID-19 (dated by TCRdb to the early 2020s). Library construction relied on the immunoSEQ multiplex PCR assay. TCRdb holds this immuneACCESS table with in-frame rearrangements only. Some clones are missing; in checked studies, unresolved V genes explain under half, and the rest has no known cause. For this sample the table gives 200,000 to 300,000 clones, of which about 91% were detected only once. The ten largest clones capture approximately 6% of the sample. What was sequenced was peripheral blood. The receptors shown here come from a woman between 25 and 40 years old with COVID-19, enrolled during active disease.

A single count supports this clone. This chain connects TRBV2 to TRBJ2-3; TRBD2 aligns across 11 bases. V was pared by 4 bases and J by 0 bases, with 3 bases of the junction left unmatched. There are 16 residues in the CDR3. Per germline, CDR1 SNHLY and CDR2 FYNNEI. This CDR3 is CASSVRLAGSTDTQYF. CDR3 in DNA: TGTGCCAGCAGTGTCCGACTAGCGGGGAGCACAGATACGCAGTATTTT.

The V call is TRBV19, the J call TRBJ2-1; perhaps TRBD2 as D (5 bases). The V gene's germline CDR1 is LNHDA and CDR2 SQIVND (reference sequence). V lost 5 bases and J lost 7, with 12 bases in between. The CDR3 length is 13 residues. Written as DNA, the CDR3 is TGTGCCAGTAGTCACCGGGGTGGGAATGAGCAGTTCTTC. This gives the protein CASSHRGGNEQFF.

This chain links TRBV5-6 with TRBJ1-1, with 7 bases that match TRBD1. After removal of 0 bases from V and 5 bases from J, the junction contained 7 bases not matched to a gene. The germline V gene has CDR1 SGHDT and CDR2 YYEEEE. The CDR3 runs 15 residues. DNA of the CDR3: TGTGCCAGCAGCTTGGCAGGGGGATTAGGAACTGAAGCTTTCTTT. Protein: CASSLAGGLGTEAFF.

The chain joins TRBV6-2 or TRBV6-3 to TRBJ2-7, with 9 positions matching TRBD1. Germline trimming cut 0 bases from V and 3 bases from J; bases unmatched to any gene: 12. The CDR3 spans 18 residues. In germline, CDR1 is MNHEY, CDR2 SVGEGT. DNA of the CDR3: TGTGCCAGCAGTTACTCCCGGGACAGGGTCATCTTAGGCTACGAGCAGTACTTC. This gives the protein CASSYSRDRVILGYEQYF.

J is TRBJ1-1 and V is TRBV11-3, with D maybe TRBD1 (5 bases). The CDR3 is 16 residues long. Per the germline V gene, CDR1 is SGHNT and CDR2 is YENEEA. With 0 bases removed from V and 1 base from J, the gap between germline ends came to 12 bases. The CDR3 sequence: CASSLEGGGGNTEAFF. As DNA, the CDR3 is TGTGCCAGCAGCTTAGAAGGAGGCGGGGGGAACACTGAAGCTTTCTTT.

The chain couples TRBV5-6 to TRBJ1-5; D not resolved. Germline V gene lookup returns CDR1 SGHDT and CDR2 YYEEEE. The length of the CDR3 is 14 residues. V was cut by 0 bases and J by 9 bases, with 13 bases left in between. The CDR3 DNA follows: TGTGCCAGCAGCTTGGGAGCGGGTTCGGCGCCCCAGCATTTT. Amino acids: CASSLGAGSAPQHF. Combining the CDR3 with reference TRBV5-6 and TRBJ1-5 gives the whole variable domain DAGVTQSPTHLIKTRGQQVTLRCSPKSGHDTVSWYQQALGQGPQFIFQYYEEEERQRGNFPDRFSGHQFPNYSSELNVNALLLGDSALYLCASSLGAGSAPQHFGDGTRLSIL.

The chain has TRBV6-5 and TRBJ2-7; TRBD2 matches at 7 bases. V was clipped by 0 bases and J by 5 bases; unmatched bases: 10. Germline-derived CDR1 and CDR2 are MNHEY and SVGAGI. This CDR3 is built from 16 residues. Written as DNA, the CDR3 is TGTGCCAGCAGTTACTCCCCCATGGGGACTACTGACGAGCAGTACTTC. Encoded protein: CASSYSPMGTTDEQYF.

The J gene is TRBJ2-1, the V gene TRBV7-2; D possibly corresponds to TRBD1 (6 bases). CDR1 is SGHTA and CDR2 is FQGNSA in the germline V gene. V was cut by 2 bases and J by 0 bases, with 20 bases left in between. There are 19 residues in the CDR3. CDR3 nucleotides: TGTGCCAGCAGCTTAAGCCCCAACAGGGTTCTGTTCTCCTACAATGAGCAGTTCTTC. It is translated as CASSLSPNRVLFSYNEQFF.

The gene calls are TRBV7-2 and TRBJ2-5; the D gene is possibly TRBD1 (7 bases). Germline V gene sequence: CDR1 SGHTA, CDR2 FQGNSA. The length of the CDR3 is 17 residues. V lost 1 base and J lost 1, with 16 bases in between. The DNA for the CDR3 is TGTGCCAGCAGCTTAGACGGGTCAGGGGGGCTCCAAGAGACCCAGTACTTC. Amino acids: CASSLDGSGGLQETQYF.

This clone was seen many times. The rearrangement uses TRBV4-3 and TRBJ1-2, with D unclear. The length of the CDR3 is 16 residues. Germline CDR1 reads LGHNA; CDR2 reads YSLEER. V was trimmed by 1 base and J by 2 bases, leaving 14 bases between them. CDR3 nucleotides: TGCGCCAGCAGCCAAGCTAACAGCCCCTGGAACTATGGCTACACCTTC. This gives the protein CASSQANSPWNYGYTF.

The chain carries TRBV28 and TRBJ1-4, with 7 bases aligning to TRBD1. J was trimmed by 5 bases and V by 6 bases; bases with no gene match: 12. Germline CDR1 is MDHEN and CDR2 is SYDVKM. The CDR3 covers 16 residues. Written as DNA, the CDR3 is TGTGCCAGCAGCCCCGTATACAGGGGCCCCAATGAAAAACTGTTTTTT. It encodes CASSPVYRGPNEKLFF. Variable domain in full (rest from reference TRBV28 and TRBJ1-4): DVKVTQSSRYLVKRTGEKVFLECVQDMDHENMFWYRQDPGLGLRLIYFSYDVKMKEKGDIPEGYSVSREKKERFSLILESASTNQTSMYLCASSPVYRGPNEKLFFGSGTQLSVL.

The chain joins TRBV19 to TRBJ1-1, with 7 bases that match TRBD1. J gave up 3 bases and V 7 bases, and 8 bases lay outside the gene matches. The germline gives CDR1 LNHDA, CDR2 SQIVND (reference sequence). The CDR3 covers 14 residues. The CDR3 is CASMGQLRDTEAFF. CDR3 DNA: TGTGCCAGTATGGGACAGCTAAGGGACACTGAAGCTTTCTTT.

The chain has TRBV4-1 and TRBJ2-3, with 9 bases matching TRBD2. J gave up 1 base and V 0 bases, and 5 bases lay outside the gene matches. Germline V gives CDR1 MGHRA, CDR2 YSYEKL. CDR3 length equals 17 residues. CDR3 sequence (DNA): TGCGCCAGCAGCCAAGATCCCCTAGCGGGACGCACAGATACGCAGTATTTT. It encodes CASSQDPLAGRTDTQYF.

The chain carries TRBV4-3 and TRBJ1-6; no firm D call. CDR3 length equals 15 residues. V was shortened by 0 bases and J by 7 bases, with 10 bases between the two germline ends. Germline CDR1 reads LGHNA; CDR2 reads YSLEER. This CDR3 is CASSQDRAGNSPLHF. The CDR3 region has the DNA TGCGCCAGCAGCCAAGATAGGGCGGGGAATTCACCCCTCCACTTT.

This clone is a singleton in its sample. The chain carries TRBV10-3 and TRBJ1-2; 7 positions match TRBD1. V lost 3 bases, J lost 8 bases, and 12 bases stayed unmatched. The CDR3 runs 15 residues. CDR1 ENHRY and CDR2 SYGVKD come from the germline V gene. CDR3 sequence reads: CAISDPGRTGRGYTF. For the CDR3, the DNA is TGTGCCATCAGTGACCCTGGGAGGACAGGACGAGGCTACACCTTC.